Below, 24 T cell receptor beta chains from the same sample are listed, as sequenced in a study of blood T cell repertoires in COVID-19. Here immunoSEQ multiplex PCR was the method, and the copy in TCRdb shows in-frame clones only, minus some. The table shows 150,000 to 190,000 clones, with around 84% occurring only once. Input material: peripheral blood. Every receptor here comes from a woman aged 55-75 years with COVID-19, enrolled during active disease.

This chain connects TRBV19 to TRBJ1-1, with 10 bases aligning to TRBD1. CDR3 size: 15 residues. V gave up 3 bases and J gave up 4 bases; unmatched junction bases: 5. Germline values: CDR1 LNHDA, CDR2 SQIVND (reference sequence). The CDR3 here is CASSIKDRGVTEAFF. CDR3 bases: TGTGCCAGTAGTATTAAGGACAGGGGGGTCACTGAAGCTTTCTTT.

The sample holds one count of this clone. The chain couples TRBV9 to TRBJ2-5; TRBD2 aligns across 13 bases. The V gene's germline CDR1 is SGDLS and CDR2 YYNGEE. Trimming cost V 5 bases and J 4 bases; bases outside gene matches: 11. The CDR3 runs 17 residues. Here the CDR3 reads CASSRTGTSGITETQYF. The CDR3 region has the DNA TGTGCCAGCAGTCGTACCGGGACTAGCGGGATTACAGAGACCCAGTACTTC.

The chain employs TRBV19 and TRBJ2-2; D might be TRBD1 (6 bases). Germline CDR1 is LNHDA and CDR2 is SQIVND (reference sequence). V was clipped by 6 bases and J by 3 bases, with 11 bases between them. CDR3 length: 14 residues. The CDR3 DNA is TGTGCCAGTAGGTTCAACAGGGACACCGGGGAGCTGTTTTTT. Translating it yields CASRFNRDTGELFF.

In DNA form, the CDR3 reads TGTGCCAGCAGCGGGTTAGCGGGAGGCCCCTCCTACAATGAGCAGTTCTTC. Protein: CASSGLAGGPSYNEQFF. The chain links TRBV5-6 to TRBJ2-1; TRBD2 matches at 10 bases. Per germline, CDR1 SGHDT and CDR2 YYEEEE. V shed 4 bases, J shed 0 bases, and the junction held 7 bases outside the gene matches. This CDR3 is built from 17 residues.

This chain connects TRBV5-6 to TRBJ2-3, with D maybe TRBD2 (5 bases). The germline CDR1 and CDR2 sequences are SGHDT and YYEEEE. CDR3 size: 15 residues. Trimming took off 0 bases at V and 0 bases at J, with 8 bases between the two ends. CDR3 bases: TGTGCCAGCAGCTTGGGAGGGATGAGCACAGATACGCAGTATTTT. The encoded protein is CASSLGGMSTDTQYF.

V and J are TRBV19 and TRBJ1-1; D is possibly TRBD1 (6 bases). V was trimmed by 3 bases and J by 7 bases, leaving 15 bases between them. Germline-derived CDR1 and CDR2 are LNHDA and SQIVND (reference sequence). This CDR3 comprises 14 residues. The CDR3 is CASSMRGGGLEAFF. The CDR3 coding sequence is TGTGCCAGTAGTATGAGGGGGGGAGGGCTTGAAGCTTTCTTT. Variable domain in full (rest from reference TRBV19 and TRBJ1-1): DGGITQSPKYLFRKEGQNVTLSCEQNLNHDAMYWYRQDPGQGLRLIYYSQIVNDFQKGDIAEGYSVSREKKESFPLTVTSAQKNPTAFYLCASSMRGGGLEAFFGQGTRLTVV.

The V call is TRBV7-2, the J call TRBJ2-3; perhaps TRBD2 as D (6 bases). V was trimmed by 5 bases and J by 1 base, leaving 13 bases between them. The CDR3 spans 15 residues. The germline CDR1 and CDR2 sequences are SGHTA and FQGNSA. In nucleotides, the CDR3 is TGTGCCAGCAGCACCGCTAGCGTTGGCACAGATACGCAGTATTTT. Translated, it gives CASSTASVGTDTQYF.

V is TRBV25-1 and J is TRBJ2-1; 7 bases are shared with TRBD2. The CDR3 is 15 residues long. V lost 4 bases, J lost 8 bases, and 11 bases stayed unmatched. The germline CDR1 and CDR2 sequences are MGHDK and SYGVNS. CDR3 sequence reads: CASSARGKVRDEQFF. CDR3 in DNA: TGTGCCAGCAGTGCGCGGGGGAAGGTTAGGGATGAGCAGTTCTTC.

The V call is TRBV7-3, the J call TRBJ1-1; D might be TRBD1 (6 bases). CDR3 length: 14 amino acids. Germline CDR1 is SGHTA and CDR2 is FQGTGA. V shed 1 base and J shed 2 bases, with 8 bases lying between them. CDR3 residues: CASSLMGANTEAFF. The DNA for the CDR3 is TGTGCCAGCAGCTTAATGGGGGCTAACACTGAAGCTTTCTTT.

The gene calls are TRBV15 and TRBJ1-1; TRBD1 matches at 8 bases. CDR3 size: 12 residues. The V segment lost 4 bases and the J segment 10 bases; nucleotides outside the gene matches: 5. Germline V gene data show CDR1 as LNHNV and CDR2 as YYDKDF (reference sequence). In nucleotides, the CDR3 is TGTGCCACCAGCACAGACAGGGGCCGAGCTTTCTTT. It specifies CATSTDRGRAFF.

This clone was seen a handful of times. The chain has TRBV2 and TRBJ2-2; TRBD1 might be the D (6 bases). V dropped 10 bases and J dropped 8 bases, with 17 bases sitting between them. Germline V CDR1 and CDR2: SNHLY, FYNNEI. The CDR3 is made up of 13 amino acids. The CDR3 DNA reads as TGTGCCACCAAAAATTACAGGGAAGGGGAGCTGTTTTTT. Protein: CATKNYREGELFF.

This chain links TRBV25-1 with TRBJ1-3; the match to TRBD1 covers 7 bases. V was pared by 5 bases and J by 0 bases, with 7 bases of the junction left unmatched. The CDR3 sequence is 16 residues long. Germline CDR1 and CDR2: MGHDK and SYGVNS. The CDR3 loop is CASSIFGTASGNTIYF. The CDR3 DNA reads as TGTGCCAGCAGTATCTTCGGGACAGCCTCTGGAAACACCATATATTTT.

The count of this clone is one. The chain employs TRBV5-6 and TRBJ1-3, with 7 bases matching TRBD1. Germline CDR1 is SGHDT and CDR2 is YYEEEE. V shed 4 bases and J 0 bases; nucleotides not matched to a gene: 7. The length of the CDR3 is 16 residues. The CDR3 DNA is TGTGCCAGCAGCGGGGGGACAGACTTCTCTGGAAACACCATATATTTT. It translates to CASSGGTDFSGNTIYF.

The chain joins TRBV6-5 to TRBJ1-1; tentatively, D is TRBD1 (5 bases). Germline V CDR1 and CDR2: MNHEY, SVGAGI. V was shortened by 2 bases and J by 4 bases, with 14 bases between the two germline ends. The CDR3 has 15 residues. Here the CDR3 reads CASSYTTGRGTEAFF. CDR3 coding DNA: TGTGCCAGCAGTTACACGACGGGGAGGGGCACTGAAGCTTTCTTT.

The V gene is TRBV11-2, the J gene TRBJ1-1; D may be TRBD1 (6 bases). CDR1 and CDR2 from the germline V gene are SGHAT and FQNNGV. V was shortened by 5 bases and J by 6 bases, with 19 bases between the two germline ends. CDR3 length: 15 amino acids. The CDR3 reads CASSLTDSSVAEAFF. In DNA, the CDR3 is TGTGCCAGCAGCCTAACGGACAGTTCGGTCGCTGAAGCTTTCTTT.

The rearrangement links TRBV11-2 to TRBJ1-2; TRBD1 matches at 8 bases. The CDR3 consists of 19 residues. Trimming cost V 2 bases and J 8 bases; bases outside gene matches: 22. Germline CDR1 is SGHAT and CDR2 is FQNNGV. The DNA of the CDR3 is TGTGCCAGCAGCTTAATCTCGGGCAGGGGGCTAGAGGGGCAAATAGGCTACACCTTC. Encoded protein: CASSLISGRGLEGQIGYTF.

This rearrangement joins TRBV12-1 to TRBJ2-5; TRBD1, as called in the table, went unchecked against the DNA. TRBV12-1 is noted as a pseudogene. The CDR3 is 16 residues long. The chain's CDR3 is CASSYRVRGDCETQYF. CDR3 DNA: TGTGCCAGCAGCTATAGGGTCAGGGGAGACTGCGAGACCCAGTACTTC.

The sample holds one count of this clone. The CDR3: CASRPRQATNEKLFF. CDR3 bases: TGTGCCAGCAGACCCAGACAGGCAACTAATGAAAAACTGTTTTTT. The J gene is TRBJ1-4, the V gene TRBV6-5; the D gene is possibly TRBD1 (6 bases). Germline V lookup: CDR1 MNHEY, CDR2 SVGAGI. The germline V and J ends were trimmed by 6 bases and 0 bases, with 11 bases remaining between them. This CDR3 contains 15 residues.

This clone was picked up one time. The CDR3 bases are TGTGCCAGCAGCTTAGGGTCCAGGGGGAGCAATGAGCAGTTCTTC. Translated: CASSLGSRGSNEQFF. The chain links TRBV7-2 to TRBJ2-1; 7 nucleotides align to TRBD1. This CDR3 region has 15 residues. Germline V lookup: CDR1 SGHTA, CDR2 FQGNSA. The junction had 6 bases not matched to a gene; V was cut back by 1 base and J by 6 bases.

This clone was recorded many times. The chain combines TRBV10-3 with TRBJ1-4; D possibly corresponds to TRBD1 (6 bases). CDR3 length equals 13 residues. Germline assignment: CDR1 ENHRY and CDR2 SYGVKD. Trimming took off 10 bases at V and 4 bases at J, with 13 bases between the two ends. CDR3 in DNA: TGTGCCACCCGGACAGTCGGTAATGAAAAACTGTTTTTT. As protein: CATRTVGNEKLFF.

V gene TRBV7-8 combines with J gene TRBJ1-5; D is uncertain. Germline CDR1 is SGHVS and CDR2 is FQNEAQ. This CDR3 has 13 amino acids. V was cut by 3 bases and J by 4 bases, with 7 bases left in between. The CDR3 coding sequence is TGTGCCAGCAGCTTCGGCAGGAATCAGCCCCAGCATTTT. It yields the protein CASSFGRNQPQHF.

This clone was counted once. The CDR3 DNA follows: TGTGCCAGCTCACCAACGAGCGGGAGCGACACCGGGGAGCTGTTTTTT. This gives the protein CASSPTSGSDTGELFF. The chain couples TRBV18 to TRBJ2-2, with TRBD2 matching over 8 bases. The CDR3 covers 16 residues. CDR1 is KGHSH, CDR2 LQKENI, per germline. V gave up 2 bases and J gave up 3 bases; unmatched junction bases: 5. Complete variable domain (other parts from reference TRBV18 and TRBJ2-2): NAGVMQNPRHLVRRRGQEARLRCSPMKGHSHVYWYRQLPEEGLKFMVYLQKENIIDESGMPKERFSAEFPKEGPSILRIQQVVRGDSAAYFCASSPTSGSDTGELFFGEGSRLTVL.

This chain connects TRBV5-1 to TRBJ2-2, with TRBD2 as a possible D gene (7 bases). V was cut by 1 base and J by 6 bases, with 13 bases left in between. Looked up from germline, CDR1 is SGHRS and CDR2 is YFSETQ. The CDR3 loop spans 15 amino acids. CDR3 bases: TGCGCCAGCAGCTTGATAACAGGGAGGGCCGGGGAGCTGTTTTTT. Its protein product is CASSLITGRAGELFF.

J is TRBJ1-1 and V is TRBV5-1; 8 bases fit TRBD1. The CDR3 has 15 residues. Germline values: CDR1 SGHRS, CDR2 YFSETQ. After removal of 4 bases from V and 6 bases from J, the junction contained 11 bases not matched to a gene. Written as DNA, the CDR3 is TGCGCCAGCAGCCCGCAATCAGGGGGCCTCCCTGAAGCTTTCTTT. Translating it yields CASSPQSGGLPEAFF.